This T cell receptor beta chain was observed in a study of identical twins. Whole-study findings and limits: In cord blood, abundant beta clonotypes had fewer insertions; memory showed no trend. Beta out-of-frame sequences showed weaker excess sharing between twins.

There are a few counts of this clonotype. Its antigen is undetermined. V lost 0 bases, J lost 4 bases, and 10 bases lay in between. Germline V gene data show CDR1 as SGHDT and CDR2 as YYEEEE. CDR3 length: 15 residues. One entry per CDR3 protein results from TCRdb running MiXCR on the 5' RACE reads. The sample records about 250,000 distinct CDR3 sequences, roughly 13% being singletons. Input material: memory (CD45RO+) T cells sorted from blood. This TCR derives from a woman under 30 in good health. The V gene is TRBV5-6, the J gene TRBJ2-2, with D unclear. The CDR3 spells CASSLAGRITGELFF. The CDR3, as DNA: TGTGCCAGCAGCTTGGCCGGGCGGATCACCGGGGAGCTGTTTTTT.